The present T cell receptor beta chain was sequenced within a study of blood T cell repertoires in COVID-19. CDR3 size: 17 residues. J lost 1 base, V lost 5 bases, and 11 bases had no gene match. CDR1 and CDR2 from the germline V gene are LNHDA and SQIVND (reference sequence). Per the original data handling: Reference gene primer amplification gave estimated nucleated cell counts. Clones were read by immunoSEQ multiplex PCR, and TCRdb kept only the in-frame ones, dropping some. V, J and clone size derive from that table, while D and trimming were established from the DNA sequence. The table has about 480,000 clones, 70% to 90% seen once.

The chain has TRBV19 and TRBJ1-2; 9 positions agree with TRBD1. Input material: PBMCs or T cells enriched from blood (not recorded which). This TCR derives from a woman in her 40s who had recovered from COVID-19. The CDR3 protein is CASSVRDREIINYGYTF. The CDR3 DNA sequence: TGTGCCAGTAGTGTCCGGGACAGGGAGATTATTAACTATGGCTACACCTTC.